This T cell receptor (beta chain) was sequenced in a study of blood T cell repertoires in COVID-19. Study context: Material from acute and convalescent COVID-19 was sourced from the United States, Italy and Spain. PBMCs, B-cell-depleted T cells, or T cells were the source of the cDNA or gDNA that made up the material.

Original handling: Counts of nucleated cells, estimated from reference gene primer amplification, were obtained. Profiling relied on immunoSEQ multiplex PCR, and the TCRdb table lists in-frame clones only, not all of them. The V and J calls and clone size come from that table; D and trimming were worked out from the DNA. The table shows 29,000 or so clones, with 90% to 95% occurring only once. The TCR sequence derives from a man over 45 with active COVID-19. The sequencing sample was made of peripheral blood.

DNA for the CDR3: TGCGCCAGCAGCGAACCGGGACAGGGGGGCGACGAGCAGTACTTC. Translation gives CASSEPGQGGDEQYF. This rearrangement joins TRBV5-1 to TRBJ2-7; TRBD1 matches at 11 bases. V dropped 4 bases and J dropped 5; count of bases not matched to a gene: 8. Germline loops: CDR1 SGHRS, CDR2 YFSETQ. CDR3 size: 15 residues.